Below are 17 T cell receptor beta chains sequenced from a single sample in a study of T cell responses to AZD1222 COVID-19 vaccine. Sequencing was performed with immunoSEQ multiplex PCR; in TCRdb, only in-frame clones are kept and a portion is missing. In the table there are some 110,000 clones, around 89% of which are singletons. The specimen was peripheral blood, collected on day 0 of AZD1222 vaccination. The receptors were gathered from an adult in good health.

This clone was recorded only once. The rearrangement joins TRBV6-2 or TRBV6-3 to TRBJ2-7; D is unresolved. The CDR3 has 13 residues. Trimming took 3 bases from V and 0 from J, leaving 6 bases between them. The V gene's germline CDR1 is MNHEY and CDR2 SVGEGT. DNA of the CDR3: TGTGCCAGCAGTTATTGGACCTCCTACGAGCAGTACTTC. It is translated as CASSYWTSYEQYF.

CDR3 loop: CASSQGPQGLTYNEQFF. The CDR3 DNA reads as TGCGCCAGCAGCCAAGGCCCGCAGGGTTTAACCTACAATGAGCAGTTCTTC. V gene TRBV4-1 combines with J gene TRBJ2-1; possibly TRBD1 for D (5 bases). The CDR3 contains 17 residues. Germline V gene data show CDR1 as MGHRA and CDR2 as YSYEKL. With 1 base removed from V and 2 bases from J, the gap between germline ends came to 15 bases.

The V gene is TRBV4-1, the J gene TRBJ2-7; D remains unclear. The germline V gene has CDR1 MGHRA and CDR2 YSYEKL. CDR3 length: 15 amino acids. The V and J ends lost 0 bases and 1 base respectively, with 10 bases between them. CDR3 residues: CASSQDPDGSYEQYF. CDR3 bases: TGCGCCAGCAGCCAAGATCCAGACGGATCCTACGAGCAGTACTTC.

V gene TRBV4-1 combines with J gene TRBJ2-5; 7 nucleotides agree with TRBD1. The V gene end was trimmed by 1 base and the J gene end by 5 bases; junction bases not matched to a gene: 4. The CDR3 sequence is 14 residues long. CDR1 is MGHRA, CDR2 YSYEKL, per germline. The CDR3, as DNA: TGCGCCAGCAGCCAAGTAGGGGGCGAGGAGACCCAGTACTTC. This translates into CASSQVGGEETQYF.

This clone was seen a handful of times. The J gene is TRBJ2-1, the V gene TRBV28, with D possibly TRBD2 on 6 matching bases. This CDR3 comprises 14 residues. Trimming removed 5 bases at V and 7 bases at J, with 15 bases between. CDR1 MDHEN and CDR2 SYDVKM come from the germline V gene. This chain's CDR3 is CASSPGLKRNEQFF. The CDR3 nucleotides read TGTGCCAGCAGTCCGGGACTCAAGAGGAATGAGCAGTTCTTC.

The chain recombines TRBV3-1 (or the pseudogene TRBV3-2) with TRBJ1-1; maybe TRBD1 (5 bases). V dropped 1 base and J dropped 6 bases, with 15 bases sitting between them. This CDR3 has 15 residues. The germline gives CDR1 LGHDT, CDR2 YNNKEL (reference sequence). The CDR3 sequence is CASSQAGGSVSEAFF. The CDR3 DNA follows: TGTGCCAGCAGCCAAGCGGGGGGTAGTGTATCTGAAGCTTTCTTT.

CDR3 nucleotides: TGTGCCAGCAGCTTGGACATGGCTGAAGCTTTCTTT. It is translated as CASSLDMAEAFF. This chain links TRBV5-4 with TRBJ1-1; D is unresolved. The CDR3 runs to 12 residues. The germline V gene encodes CDR1 SGHNT and CDR2 YYREEE (reference sequence). V lost 0 bases to trimming and J lost 6 bases, with 6 bases between them.

The chain links TRBV5-1 to TRBJ2-4, with 7 bases identical to TRBD1. CDR3 length: 16 amino acids. Germline CDR1 and CDR2: SGHRS and YFSETQ. The J segment lost 7 bases and the V segment lost 0 bases, leaving 10 bases of the junction unmatched. The CDR3 DNA follows: TGCGCCAGCAGCTTGGTCCCGACAGGGACGACGAACATTCAGTACTTC. This codes for CASSLVPTGTTNIQYF.

The gene calls are TRBV7-4 and TRBJ2-1; D ambiguous. The CDR3 spans 16 residues. V lost 5 bases to trimming and J lost 5 bases, with 19 bases between them. Per the germline V gene, CDR1 is SGHVT and CDR2 is SQSDAQ. For the CDR3, the DNA is TGTGCCAGCAGCGGAAGGGCTGTAAATTTAAACAATGAGCAGTTCTTC. Residues: CASSGRAVNLNNEQFF.

The chain combines TRBV28 with TRBJ1-4; TRBD1 might be the D (5 bases). The V and J ends lost 6 bases and 5 bases respectively, with 10 bases between them. The germline V gene encodes CDR1 MDHEN and CDR2 SYDVKM. The CDR3 totals 13 residues. The CDR3 DNA follows: TGTGCCAGCAGGGACCGGGGGAATGAAAAACTGTTTTTT. Translating gives CASRDRGNEKLFF.

The V call is TRBV2, the J call TRBJ2-6, with 8 bases lining up with TRBD1. This CDR3 is built from 16 residues. J lost 1 base, V lost 5 bases, and 4 bases had no gene match. Germline CDR1 SNHLY, CDR2 FYNNEI. For the CDR3, the DNA is TGTGCCAGCAGTCGAGACAGGGGATCTGGGGCCAACGTCCTGACTTTC. It encodes CASSRDRGSGANVLTF. The full variable domain, rest sourced from reference TRBV2 and TRBJ2-6, is EPEVTQTPSHQVTQMGQEVILRCVPISNHLYFYWYRQILGQKVEFLVSFYNNEISEKSEIFDDQFSVERPDGSNFTLKIRSTKLEDSAMYFCASSRDRGSGANVLTFGAGSRLTVL.

The chain couples TRBV12-3 or TRBV12-4 to TRBJ1-1, with D maybe TRBD1 (5 bases). CDR3 length: 13 residues. V lost 6 bases and J lost 7, with 15 bases in between. CDR3 loop: CASRPQGTSEAFF. The CDR3 DNA is TGTGCCAGCAGGCCTCAGGGAACCAGTGAAGCTTTCTTT.

V gene TRBV4-1 combines with J gene TRBJ2-7, with D unresolved. V shed 4 bases and J shed 2 bases, with 12 bases lying between them. This CDR3 is 14 amino acids long. The germline gives CDR1 MGHRA, CDR2 YSYEKL. CDR3 nucleotides: TGCGCCAGCAGCCCCTCTGCCAATACCTACGAGCAGTACTTC. Residues: CASSPSANTYEQYF.

V gene TRBV2 combines with J gene TRBJ1-1, with no clear D. The ends were cut back, 9 bases at V and 5 bases at J, with 19 bases in the middle. Per germline, CDR1 SNHLY and CDR2 FYNNEI. CDR3 size: 14 residues. The CDR3 spells CASIAMPGGTEAFF. CDR3 bases: TGTGCCAGTATTGCAATGCCTGGAGGTACTGAAGCTTTCTTT.

The chain has TRBV3-1 (or the pseudogene TRBV3-2) and TRBJ2-5; D uncertain. Germline CDR1 reads LGHDT; CDR2 reads YNNKEL (reference sequence). The CDR3 has 13 amino acids. V lost 1 base and J 4 bases, leaving 7 bases between the germline ends. In DNA form, the CDR3 reads TGTGCCAGCAGCCAAGCCGTACGAGAGACCCAGTACTTC. Translated, it gives CASSQAVRETQYF.

V and J are TRBV4-1 and TRBJ1-5, with TRBD1 as a possible D gene (6 bases). The CDR3 length is 14 residues. The V and J ends lost 1 base and 6 bases respectively, with 10 bases between them. CDR1 is MGHRA and CDR2 is YSYEKL in the germline V gene. The CDR3 coding sequence is TGCGCCAGCAGCCAAGTGGAAGGGGGTCAGCCCCAGCATTTT. This encodes CASSQVEGGQPQHF.

This clone occurred once. The chain carries TRBV3-1 (or the pseudogene TRBV3-2) and TRBJ2-3; 7 positions agree with TRBD1. Germline V gives CDR1 LGHDT, CDR2 YNNKEL (reference sequence). Trimming removed 4 bases from V and 4 bases from J; junction bases left unmatched: 2. This CDR3 region has 13 residues. CDR3 coding DNA: TGTGCCAGCAGCCCAACAGGGGCAGATACGCAGTATTTT. It is translated as CASSPTGADTQYF.